Described below is a single TCR beta chain sequence and its context. Other DNA sequences within the sample encode an identical CDR3. Germline V gene data show CDR1 as MNHEY and CDR2 as SVGAGI. The ends were cut back, 2 bases at V and 1 base at J, with 8 bases in the middle. The CDR3 loop spans 14 amino acids. This sample stems from a study of control samples from healthy donors and cancer patients. Libraries were prepared by immunoSEQ multiplex PCR; TCRdb keeps only in-frame clonotypes and omits some of them. The table has tens of thousands of clones, approximately 89% seen once. The rearrangement uses TRBV6-5 and TRBJ1-1; TRBD1 might be the D (6 bases). The TCR was taken from a man aged 50 or older in good health. The material sequenced was blood. The CDR3, as DNA: TGTGCCAGCAGTTACGACAGGAAGAACACTGAAGCTTTCTTT. Protein sequence: CASSYDRKNTEAFF.